The text below deals with one T cell receptor (beta chain). The primer mix had 60 Vbeta and 13 Jbeta primers. The data were produced by immunoSEQ multiplex PCR, yet TCRdb's version contains in-frame clones alone and is incomplete. In the table there are about 77,000 clones, around 82% of which are singletons. The entry originates in a study of cytomegalovirus exposure and HLA in healthy donors. Across the study: Among the roughly 400 genotyped donors, more than 70% were placed in the Caucasian-associated ancestry cluster.

The CDR3 spans 15 residues. The germline V gene has CDR1 SGHVS and CDR2 FQNEAQ. Trimming removed 5 bases from V and 5 bases from J, with 17 bases in between. Regarding donors, all were healthy bone marrow donors. V usage is TRBV7-8 and J usage is TRBJ2-3; D is perhaps TRBD2 (5 bases). The sequence was obtained from a man aged 35-49 years in good health and CMV-seronegative. Input material: PBMCs. The CDR3 loop reads CASSAAPARGDTQYF. In nucleotides, the CDR3 is TGTGCCAGCAGCGCCGCCCCAGCACGGGGAGATACGCAGTATTTT.